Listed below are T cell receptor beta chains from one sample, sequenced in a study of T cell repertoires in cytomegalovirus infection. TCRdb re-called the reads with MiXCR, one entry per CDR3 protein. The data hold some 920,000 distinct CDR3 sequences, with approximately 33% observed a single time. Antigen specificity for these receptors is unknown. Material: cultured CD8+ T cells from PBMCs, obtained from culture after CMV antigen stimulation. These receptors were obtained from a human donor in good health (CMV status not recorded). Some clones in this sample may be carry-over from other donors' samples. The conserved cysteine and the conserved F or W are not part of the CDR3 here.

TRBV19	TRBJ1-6	ATIGVGSNSPLH
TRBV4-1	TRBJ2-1	ANSQDLGLAGGLGGAVEQF
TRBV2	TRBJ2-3	AGKRERSTDTQY
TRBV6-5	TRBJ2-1	ASSLIAGDQYNEQF
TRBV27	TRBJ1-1	ASSVVPDRATEAF
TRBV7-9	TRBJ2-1	ASSNRLAGGSYNEQF
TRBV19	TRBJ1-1	ASRWGQNTEAF
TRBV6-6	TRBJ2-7	ASGRDRGRISYEQY
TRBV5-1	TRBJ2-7	ASSLEQGPYEQY
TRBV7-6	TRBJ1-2	ASSLARDYGYT
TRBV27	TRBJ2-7	ASSFYGDYEQY
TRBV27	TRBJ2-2	ASGTGALAGELF
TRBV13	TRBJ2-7	ASTSHRAGSFYEQY
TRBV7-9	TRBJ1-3	ASSWTGGTIY
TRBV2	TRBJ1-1	ASSDPGHLNTEAF
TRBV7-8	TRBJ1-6	ASSLQGLAYNSPLH
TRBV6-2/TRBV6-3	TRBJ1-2	ASSPSMNYGYT
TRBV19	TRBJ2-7	ASSPGQGAYEQY
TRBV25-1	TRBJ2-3	ASSGPHETSGGMVITDTQY
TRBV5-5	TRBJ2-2	ASSAPGDRTGELF
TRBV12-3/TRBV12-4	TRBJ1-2	ASSPLGNYGYT
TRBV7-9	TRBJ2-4	ASSPGTNIQY
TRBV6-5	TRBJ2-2	AIGTSGGWNTGELF
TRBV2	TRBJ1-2	ASLAANYGYT
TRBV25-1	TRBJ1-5	ASSRLQPQH
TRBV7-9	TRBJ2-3	ASKPGLDTQY
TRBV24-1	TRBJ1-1	ATSDLGGTEAF
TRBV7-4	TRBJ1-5	ASSLVSGEAQPQH
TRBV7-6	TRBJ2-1	ASGWSYNEQF
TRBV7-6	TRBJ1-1	ASSLASGVAF